The clone carrying this T cell receptor beta chain came up a few times. Its antigen is as yet unknown. This record belongs to a study of blood T cells in healthy people across ages. Study-level points and caveats: Lack of knowledge of donor CMV status possibly confounded expanded clonotype changes.

Combining a sample-barcoded 5' primer with a J-beta primer mix, a second PCR ran for roughly 7 to 11 cycles. TCRdb independently ran MiXCR on the 5' RACE reads; one entry per CDR3 protein. The sample contains around 780,000 distinct CDR3 sequences, roughly 56% of which appear only once. Sequencing was performed on blood. This TCR came from a man aged 35 to 55 in good health.

Written as DNA, the CDR3 is TGCAGCCCCGTGGGACAGGGAAACAATGAGCAGTTCTTC. It is translated as CSPVGQGNNEQFF. This chain joins TRBV29-1 and TRBJ2-1; 9 bases map to TRBD1. The CDR3 runs to 13 residues. V was pared by 8 bases and J by 5 bases, with 7 bases of the junction left unmatched. Per the germline V gene, CDR1 is SQVTM and CDR2 is ANQGSEA.